A single sample is the source of the 11 T cell receptor beta chains below, sequenced in a study of graft-versus-host responses after intestinal transplantation. Profiling relied on immunoSEQ multiplex PCR, and the TCRdb table lists in-frame clones only, not all of them. The sample shows 50,000 to 80,000 clones, roughly 90% of them seen only once. Their specific antigens are unknown. The sample consisted of unstimulated CD8+ T cells sorted from spleen or lymph node cells, taken before transplant. The source is a human donor who was the organ donor for an intestinal transplant.

This clone occurred once. The J gene is TRBJ2-7, the V gene TRBV30; TRBD2 matches 7 bases. Germline loops: CDR1 GTSNPN, CDR2 SVGIG (reference sequence). This CDR3 is built from 13 residues. The V segment lost 4 bases and the J segment 4 bases; nucleotides outside the gene matches: 7. Written as DNA, the CDR3 is TGTGCCTGGAACGGGGGGATTTCGTACGAGCAGTACTTC. This gives the protein CAWNGGISYEQYF.

The chain recombines TRBV6-1 with TRBJ2-7; D is ambiguous. The CDR3 contains 14 residues. V lost 0 bases and J lost 1, with 7 bases in between. Germline CDR1 MNHNS, CDR2 SASEGT. The CDR3 region has the DNA TGTGCCAGCAGTGAAGCGACGGGTTCCTACGAGCAGTACTTC. Translated: CASSEATGSYEQYF.

Only a few counts were recorded for this clone. The chain employs TRBV6-1 and TRBJ2-7; tentative D call: TRBD2 (7 bases). V was cut by 5 bases and J by 2 bases, with 16 bases left in between. Germline loops: CDR1 MNHNS, CDR2 SASEGT. The CDR3 totals 15 residues. The CDR3 loop reads CASSPEQGGAYEQYF. CDR3 DNA: TGTGCCAGCAGTCCGGAACAGGGAGGGGCCTACGAGCAGTACTTC.

The V call is TRBV7-2, the J call TRBJ2-7; TRBD1 might be the D (6 bases). Per the germline V gene, CDR1 is SGHTA and CDR2 is FQGNSA. The CDR3 consists of 14 residues. V shed 6 bases and J shed 7 bases, with 19 bases lying between them. CDR3 in amino acids: CASSHLGGGREQYF. The CDR3 DNA follows: TGTGCCAGCAGTCACCTAGGTGGGGGCCGGGAGCAGTACTTC.

The chain joins TRBV11-2 to TRBJ2-2; 9 bases map to TRBD1. Germline lookup yields CDR1 SGHAT and CDR2 FQNNGV. The length of the CDR3 is 16 residues. V dropped 7 bases and J dropped 6; count of bases not matched to a gene: 12. DNA of the CDR3: TGTGCCAGCATGTTATGGGACAGGGAGGGGGCCGGGGAGCTGTTTTTT. It specifies CASMLWDREGAGELFF.

The chain couples TRBV27 to TRBJ1-3; TRBD1 is a possible D gene (5 bases). The CDR3 runs to 15 residues. V was trimmed by 2 bases and J by 2 bases, leaving 10 bases between them. The germline gives CDR1 MNHEY, CDR2 SMNVEV (reference sequence). CDR3 in DNA: TGTGCCAGCAGTTTAGGGGCAGGGCCTGGAAACACCATATATTTT. It codes for CASSLGAGPGNTIYF.

This chain links TRBV19 with TRBJ2-7, with D uncertain. The CDR3 consists of 15 residues. V shed 3 bases and J shed 4 bases, with 16 bases lying between them. The germline V gene encodes CDR1 LNHDA and CDR2 SQIVND (reference sequence). The CDR3 loop is CASSISRGTTYEQYF. Here the CDR3 DNA reads TGTGCCAGTAGTATTTCGAGAGGAACAACGTACGAGCAGTACTTC.

The chain uses TRBV7-2 and TRBJ2-7; a weak D match, TRBD2 (5 bases). Trimming cost V 5 bases and J 4 bases, with 18 bases left between them. The V gene's germline CDR1 is SGHTA and CDR2 FQGNSA. The CDR3 consists of 15 residues. The CDR3 DNA sequence: TGTGCCAGCAGCGCCGCCCCAGCGGTGGGGTACGAGCAGTACTTC. Translated, it gives CASSAAPAVGYEQYF.

The CDR3 bases are TGTGCCAGCAGTGTAAGGACAGAAACCTACGAGCAGTACTTC. It is translated as CASSVRTETYEQYF. The V gene is TRBV6-1, the J gene TRBJ2-7, with a possible D match to TRBD1 (6 bases). CDR1 and CDR2 (germline): MNHNS, SASEGT. Trimming cost V 4 bases and J 2 bases, with 12 bases left between them. This CDR3 is 14 amino acids long.

The rearrangement links TRBV9 to TRBJ2-1; D gene unclear. This CDR3 spans 13 amino acids. In germline, CDR1 is SGDLS, CDR2 YYNGEE. Trimming cost V 0 bases and J 8 bases, with 9 bases left between them. In nucleotides, the CDR3 is TGTGCCAGCAGCGTAGGGTCGAGAGATGAGCAGTTCTTC. It codes for CASSVGSRDEQFF. The entire variable domain, with the rest obtained from reference TRBV9 and TRBJ2-1, is as follows: DSGVTQTPKHLITATGQRVTLRCSPRSGDLSVYWYQQSLDQGLQFLIQYYNGEERAKGNILERFSAQQFPDLHSELNLSSLELGDSALYFCASSVGSRDEQFFGPGTRLTVL.

This clone showed up just a few times. The rearrangement uses TRBV6-4 and TRBJ2-2, with 10 bases lining up with TRBD2. CDR3 length equals 15 residues. Per the germline V gene, CDR1 is MRHNA and CDR2 is SNTAGT. With V trimmed by 4 bases and J by 1 base, 0 bases remained unmatched. The CDR3 bases are TGTGCCAGCAGTGGGACTAGCGGGAACACCGGGGAGCTGTTTTTT. The encoded protein is CASSGTSGNTGELFF.